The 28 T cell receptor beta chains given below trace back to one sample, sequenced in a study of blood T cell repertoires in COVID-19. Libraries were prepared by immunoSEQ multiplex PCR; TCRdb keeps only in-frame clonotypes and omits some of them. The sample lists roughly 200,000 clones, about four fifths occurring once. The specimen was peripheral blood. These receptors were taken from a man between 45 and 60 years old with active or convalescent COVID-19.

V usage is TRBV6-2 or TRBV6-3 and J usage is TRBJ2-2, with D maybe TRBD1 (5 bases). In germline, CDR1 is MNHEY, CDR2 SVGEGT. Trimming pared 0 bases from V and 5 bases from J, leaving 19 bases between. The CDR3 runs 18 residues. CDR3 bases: TGTGCCAGCAGTTACTCAGAGCCCGGGCAGGGCGAGACCGGGGAGCTGTTTTTT. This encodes CASSYSEPGQGETGELFF.

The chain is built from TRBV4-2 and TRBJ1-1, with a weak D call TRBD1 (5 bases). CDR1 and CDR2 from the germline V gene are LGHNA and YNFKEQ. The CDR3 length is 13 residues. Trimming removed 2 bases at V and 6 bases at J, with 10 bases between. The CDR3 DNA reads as TGTGCCAGCAGCCAAAGATGGGGGGCTGAAGCTTTCTTT. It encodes CASSQRWGAEAFF.

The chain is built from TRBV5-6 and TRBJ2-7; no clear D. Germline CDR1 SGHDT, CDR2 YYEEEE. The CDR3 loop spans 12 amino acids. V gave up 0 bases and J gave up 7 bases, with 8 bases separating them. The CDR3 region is CASSLGAREQYF. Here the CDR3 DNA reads TGTGCCAGCAGCTTGGGGGCCCGGGAGCAGTACTTC.

CDR3 protein: CASSIDTDRIGGYTF. CDR3 sequence (DNA): TGTGCCAGTAGTATCGATACCGACAGGATCGGGGGCTACACCTTC. This chain connects TRBV19 to TRBJ1-2; D perhaps matches TRBD1 (6 bases). With 3 bases removed from V and 8 bases from J, the gap between germline ends came to 19 bases. This CDR3 has 15 amino acids. Germline V gene sequence: CDR1 LNHDA, CDR2 SQIVND (reference sequence). Together with reference TRBV19 and TRBJ1-2, the CDR3 gives the full variable domain: DGGITQSPKYLFRKEGQNVTLSCEQNLNHDAMYWYRQDPGQGLRLIYYSQIVNDFQKGDIAEGYSVSREKKESFPLTVTSAQKNPTAFYLCASSIDTDRIGGYTFGSGTRLTVV.

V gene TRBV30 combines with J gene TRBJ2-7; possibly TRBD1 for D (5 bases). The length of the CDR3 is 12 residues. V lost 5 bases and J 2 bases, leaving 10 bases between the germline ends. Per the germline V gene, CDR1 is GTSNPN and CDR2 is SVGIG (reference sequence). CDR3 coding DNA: TGTGCCTGGGCAGGGTCGGCCTACGAGCAGTACTTC. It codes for CAWAGSAYEQYF.

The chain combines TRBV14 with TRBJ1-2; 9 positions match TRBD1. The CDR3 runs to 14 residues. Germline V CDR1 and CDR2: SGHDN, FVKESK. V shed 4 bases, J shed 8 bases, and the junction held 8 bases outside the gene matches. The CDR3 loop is CASSPSQGAMGYTF. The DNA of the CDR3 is TGTGCCAGCAGCCCTTCACAGGGGGCGATGGGCTACACCTTC. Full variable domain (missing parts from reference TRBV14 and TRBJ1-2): EAGVTQFPSHSVIEKGQTVTLRCDPISGHDNLYWYRRVMGKEIKFLLHFVKESKQDESGMPNNRFLAERTGGTYSTLKVQPAELEDSGVYFCASSPSQGAMGYTFGSGTRLTVV.

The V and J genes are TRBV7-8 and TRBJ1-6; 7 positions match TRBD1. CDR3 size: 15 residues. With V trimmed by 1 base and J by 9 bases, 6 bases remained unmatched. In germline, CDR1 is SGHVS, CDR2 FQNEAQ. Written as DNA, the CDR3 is TGTGCCAGCAGCTTAGAGACAGGGAGCGGTTCACCCCTCCACTTT. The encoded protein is CASSLETGSGSPLHF. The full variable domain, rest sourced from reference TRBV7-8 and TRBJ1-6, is GAGVSQSPRYKVAKRGQDVALRCDPISGHVSLFWYQQALGQGPEFLTYFQNEAQLDKSGLPSDRFFAERPEGSVSTLKIQRTQQEDSAVYLCASSLETGSGSPLHFGNGTRLTVT.

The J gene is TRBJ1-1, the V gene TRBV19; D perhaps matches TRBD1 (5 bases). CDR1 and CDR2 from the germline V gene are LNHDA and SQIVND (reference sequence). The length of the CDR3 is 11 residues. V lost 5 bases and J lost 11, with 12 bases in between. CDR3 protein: CASSLPGGAFF. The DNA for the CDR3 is TGTGCCAGTAGTCTCCCCGGGGGGGCTTTCTTT.

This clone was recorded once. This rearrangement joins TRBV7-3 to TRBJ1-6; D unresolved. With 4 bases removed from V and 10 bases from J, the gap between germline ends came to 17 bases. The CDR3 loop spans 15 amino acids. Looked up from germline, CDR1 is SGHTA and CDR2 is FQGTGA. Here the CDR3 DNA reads TGTGCCAGCAGCTCCGGGGTGGCGGGATCCTCACCCCTCCACTTT. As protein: CASSSGVAGSSPLHF.

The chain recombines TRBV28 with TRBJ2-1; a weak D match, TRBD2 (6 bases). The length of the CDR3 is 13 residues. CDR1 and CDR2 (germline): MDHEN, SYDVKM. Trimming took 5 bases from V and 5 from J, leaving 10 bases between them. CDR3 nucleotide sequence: TGTGCCAGCAGTCCTTCGGGGGACAATGAGCAGTTCTTC. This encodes CASSPSGDNEQFF.

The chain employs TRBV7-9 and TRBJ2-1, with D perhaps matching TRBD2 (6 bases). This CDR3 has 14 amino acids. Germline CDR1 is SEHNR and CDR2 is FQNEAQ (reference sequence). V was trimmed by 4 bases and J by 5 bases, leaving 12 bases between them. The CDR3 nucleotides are TGTGCCAGCAGCTACCGGGAGCCCCACAATGAGCAGTTCTTC. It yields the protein CASSYREPHNEQFF.

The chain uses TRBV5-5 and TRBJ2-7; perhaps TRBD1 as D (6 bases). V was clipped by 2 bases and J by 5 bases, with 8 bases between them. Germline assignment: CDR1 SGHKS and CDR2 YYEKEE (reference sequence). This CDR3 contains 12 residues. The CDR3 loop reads CASSFTGNEQYF. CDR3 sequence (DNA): TGTGCCAGCAGCTTCACAGGGAACGAGCAGTACTTC. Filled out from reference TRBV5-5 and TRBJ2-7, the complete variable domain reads DAGVTQSPTHLIKTRGQQVTLRCSPISGHKSVSWYQQVLGQGPQFIFQYYEKEERGRGNFPDRFSARQFPNYSSELNVNALLLGDSALYLCASSFTGNEQYFGPGTRLTVT.

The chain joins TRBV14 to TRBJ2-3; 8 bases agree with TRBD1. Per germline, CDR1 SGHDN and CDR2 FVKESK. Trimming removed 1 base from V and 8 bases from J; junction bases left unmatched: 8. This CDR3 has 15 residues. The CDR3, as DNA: TGTGCCAGCAGCCAAGGACAGGGGAGTATGGGTACGCAGTATTTT. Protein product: CASSQGQGSMGTQYF.

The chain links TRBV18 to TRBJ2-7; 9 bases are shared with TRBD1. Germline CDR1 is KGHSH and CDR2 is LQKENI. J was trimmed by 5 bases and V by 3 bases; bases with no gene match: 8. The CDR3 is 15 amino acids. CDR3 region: CASSPRGQGSHEQYF. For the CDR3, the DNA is TGTGCCAGCTCACCGAGGGGACAGGGTAGCCACGAGCAGTACTTC.

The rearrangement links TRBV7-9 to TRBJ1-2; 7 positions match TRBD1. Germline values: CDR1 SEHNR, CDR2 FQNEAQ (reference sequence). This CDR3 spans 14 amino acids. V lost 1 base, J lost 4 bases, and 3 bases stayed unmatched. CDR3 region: CASSLDGQVYGYTF. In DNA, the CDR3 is TGTGCCAGCAGCTTAGATGGACAGGTCTATGGCTACACCTTC.

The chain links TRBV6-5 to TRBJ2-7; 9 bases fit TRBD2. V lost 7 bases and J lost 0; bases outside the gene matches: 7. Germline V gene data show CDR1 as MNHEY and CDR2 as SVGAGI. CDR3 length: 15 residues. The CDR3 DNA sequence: TGTGCCAGCAAAATTGGACTAGCGAGCTCCTACGAGCAGTACTTC. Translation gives CASKIGLASSYEQYF.

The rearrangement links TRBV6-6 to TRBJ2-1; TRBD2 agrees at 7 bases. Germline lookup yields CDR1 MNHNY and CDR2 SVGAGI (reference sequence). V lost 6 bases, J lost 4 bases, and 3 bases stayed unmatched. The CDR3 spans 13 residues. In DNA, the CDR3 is TGTGCCAGCAGGCGCGGGGGTTACAATGAGCAGTTCTTC. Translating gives CASRRGGYNEQFF.

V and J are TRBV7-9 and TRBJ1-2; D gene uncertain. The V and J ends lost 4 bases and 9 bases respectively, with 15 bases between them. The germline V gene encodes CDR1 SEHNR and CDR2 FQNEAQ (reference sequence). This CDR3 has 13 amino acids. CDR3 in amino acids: CASSSAGKTRYTF. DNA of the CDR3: TGTGCCAGCAGCTCCGCGGGGAAAACCCGCTACACCTTC.

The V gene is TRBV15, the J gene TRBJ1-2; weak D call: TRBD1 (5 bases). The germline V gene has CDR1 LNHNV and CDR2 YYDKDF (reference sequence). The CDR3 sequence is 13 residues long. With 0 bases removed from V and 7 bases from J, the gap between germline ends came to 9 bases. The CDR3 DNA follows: TGTGCCACCAGCAGAGATGGGAGGGGTGGCTACACCTTC. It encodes CATSRDGRGGYTF.

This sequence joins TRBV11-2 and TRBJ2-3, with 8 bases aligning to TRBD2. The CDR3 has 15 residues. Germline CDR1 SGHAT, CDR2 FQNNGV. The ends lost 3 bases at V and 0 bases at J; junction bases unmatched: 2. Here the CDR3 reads CASSFSGISTDTQYF. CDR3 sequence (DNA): TGTGCCAGCAGCTTTAGCGGGATTAGCACAGATACGCAGTATTTT.

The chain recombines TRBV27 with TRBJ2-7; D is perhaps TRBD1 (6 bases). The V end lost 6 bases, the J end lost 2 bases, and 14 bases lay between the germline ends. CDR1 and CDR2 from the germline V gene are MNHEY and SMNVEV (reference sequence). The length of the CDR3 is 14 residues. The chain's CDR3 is CASSMTGPTYEQYF. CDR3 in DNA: TGTGCCAGCAGCATGACAGGACCCACCTACGAGCAGTACTTC.

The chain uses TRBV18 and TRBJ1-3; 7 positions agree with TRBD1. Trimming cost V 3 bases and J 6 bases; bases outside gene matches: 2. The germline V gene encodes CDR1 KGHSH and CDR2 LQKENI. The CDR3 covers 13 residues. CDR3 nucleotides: TGTGCCAGCTCACCCAGGGGGGCAAACACCATATATTTT. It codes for CASSPRGANTIYF.

CDR3 loop: CAWRVGQGSYEQYF. CDR3 coding DNA: TGTGCCTGGAGGGTAGGACAGGGCTCCTACGAGCAGTACTTC. The chain recombines TRBV30 with TRBJ2-7; 8 positions agree with TRBD1. V lost 3 bases to trimming and J lost 0 bases; unmatched junction nucleotides: 4. The CDR3 is made up of 14 amino acids. Per the germline V gene, CDR1 is GTSNPN and CDR2 is SVGIG (reference sequence).

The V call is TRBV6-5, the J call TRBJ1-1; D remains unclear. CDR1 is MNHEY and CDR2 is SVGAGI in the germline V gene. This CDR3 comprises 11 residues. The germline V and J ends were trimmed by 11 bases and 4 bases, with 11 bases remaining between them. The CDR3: CALRMGTEAFF. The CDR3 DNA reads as TGTGCCCTGAGGATGGGCACTGAAGCTTTCTTT.

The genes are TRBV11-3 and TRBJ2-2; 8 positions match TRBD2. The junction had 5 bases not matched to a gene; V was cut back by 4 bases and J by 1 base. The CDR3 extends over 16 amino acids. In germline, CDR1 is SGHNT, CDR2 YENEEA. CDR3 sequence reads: CASSSRGGRNTGELFF. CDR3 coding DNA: TGTGCCAGCAGCTCTCGGGGGGGCCGGAACACCGGGGAGCTGTTTTTT.

The CDR3 is CASSLRTPYEQYF. The CDR3 coding sequence is TGTGCCAGCAGTCTCCGGACACCCTACGAGCAGTACTTC. V usage is TRBV6-5 and J usage is TRBJ2-7; tentative D call: TRBD1 (5 bases). This CDR3 contains 13 residues. V was clipped by 5 bases and J by 2 bases, with 10 bases between them. Germline V CDR1 and CDR2: MNHEY, SVGAGI.

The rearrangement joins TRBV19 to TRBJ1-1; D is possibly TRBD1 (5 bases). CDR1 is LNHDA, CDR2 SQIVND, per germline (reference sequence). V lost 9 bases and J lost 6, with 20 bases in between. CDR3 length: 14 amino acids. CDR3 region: CASGTPRGGAEAFF. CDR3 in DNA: TGTGCCAGCGGAACCCCAAGGGGTGGCGCTGAAGCTTTCTTT.

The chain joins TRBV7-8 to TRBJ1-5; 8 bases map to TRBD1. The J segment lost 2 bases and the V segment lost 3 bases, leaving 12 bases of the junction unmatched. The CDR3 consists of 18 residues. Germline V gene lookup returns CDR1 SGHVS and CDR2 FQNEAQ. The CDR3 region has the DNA TGTGCCAGCAGCTTGAGCTTGACAGGGGTTGGAGGCAATCAGCCCCAGCATTTT. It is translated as CASSLSLTGVGGNQPQHF.